This TCR beta chain stems from a study of blood T cells in healthy people across ages. With a J-beta primer mix and a sample-barcoded 5' primer, a second PCR ran 7 to 11 cycles. Via MiXCR, TCRdb re-called the 5' RACE reads, giving one row per CDR3 protein. The sample includes 950,000 to 1,200,000 distinct CDR3 sequences, roughly two fifths of them seen just once. The CDR3 contains 11 residues. The V end lost 4 bases, the J end lost 11 bases, and 11 bases lay between the germline ends. This sequence originates from a young man in good health. The chain has TRBV12-3 or TRBV12-4 and TRBJ1-1; D unresolved. Sequencing was carried out using blood. The CDR3 DNA follows: TGTGCCAGCAGTTACCGGGCCCCCGCTTTCTTT. Translating gives CASSYRAPAFF.